The present entry profiles one T cell receptor beta chain with its context. Its specificity is unknown. TCRdb's copy holds only in-frame clones and misses some; the assay was immunoSEQ multiplex PCR. The sample contains hundreds of thousands of clones, roughly 96% of which appear only once. The data are from a study of shared clonotypes between healthy human individuals. On the study more broadly: Per donor, three plates held CD4 naive cells, three held CD4 memory, two held CD8 naive and one held CD8 memory.

The naive CD8 subset, CD45RO-negative cells positively selected for CCR7, excluded terminally differentiated effector memory CD45RA+ cells. Study findings and constraints: Clonotype sharing among the donors was expected to vary with sequencing depth. The authors sampled blood alone, and tissue repertoires likely differ.

The receptor was isolated from a woman aged 25 to 39 in good health. Source material: naive CD8+ T cells sorted from blood.

The CDR3 protein is CAWSLGQAEQYF. DNA for the CDR3: TGTGCCTGGAGTTTAGGACAGGCCGAGCAGTACTTC. The chain recombines TRBV30 with TRBJ2-7, with 7 positions matching TRBD1. The germline V gene encodes CDR1 GTSNPN and CDR2 SVGIG (reference sequence). The V segment lost 2 bases and the J segment 6 bases; nucleotides outside the gene matches: 4. CDR3 length: 12 residues.